This T cell receptor beta chain stems from a study of post-analysis software for immune sequencing data. This clonotype was picked up a small number of times. The antigen remains unidentified. Carried by the TCR beta cDNA libraries were unique molecular identifiers. One entry per CDR3 protein, called by TCRdb with MiXCR from the PCR reads. The sample contains some 240,000 distinct CDR3 sequences, about 40% of which appear only once. The length of the CDR3 is 18 residues. Germline V CDR1 and CDR2: SGHRS, YFSETQ. Germline trimming cut 4 bases from V and 0 bases from J; bases unmatched to any gene: 13. Overall study findings and caveats: Controls showed significantly higher normalized Chao1 diversity than did multiple sclerosis patients. Clustering by F measure revealed strong co-clustering among samples prepared together in one batch. Patients had higher frequencies than controls of about 5 TRBV segments, including TRBV5-6, TRBV5-1 and TRBV20-1.

The chain employs TRBV5-1 and TRBJ1-1; 9 nucleotides align to TRBD1. The TCR was taken from a girl aged 10 to 17 with multiple sclerosis. Sequencing input: blood. CDR3 in amino acids: CASSPGGQGSTMNTEAFF. DNA for the CDR3: TGCGCCAGCAGCCCAGGCGGACAGGGGAGTACCATGAACACTGAAGCTTTCTTT.